The source of this TCR beta chain is a study of shared T cell receptors in the human thymus. The CDR3 contains 13 residues. Between the trimmed V and J ends, which lost 5 bases and 5 bases, there was a span of 11 bases. CDR1 and CDR2 (germline): SGHTA, FQGTGA. TCRdb's table, derived via immunoSEQ multiplex PCR, lists solely in-frame clones and lacks some. Of about 380,000 clones in the sample, 95% were seen once. The chain combines TRBV7-3 with TRBJ2-3; no definite D call. Sequencing was carried out using thymocytes. The TCR comes from a human donor. The CDR3 sequence: CASSPYMGDTQYF. The DNA of the CDR3 is TGTGCCAGCAGCCCTTACATGGGAGATACGCAGTATTTT.